The clone carrying this T cell receptor beta chain was recorded once. The data originate from a study of Ad26.COV2.S vaccination and SARS-CoV-2 variants. Profiling relied on immunoSEQ multiplex PCR, and the TCRdb table lists in-frame clones only, not all of them. The sample has some 240,000 clones, around nine tenths seen once. Treatment: around 19 received Ad26.COV2.S at low or high dose, single or two shots; several received placebo; per-sample allocation not given. Day 63 after the first vaccine or placebo injection was the time point for sampling. The TCR was taken from a person between 18 and 60 years old who received the Ad26.COV2.S COVID-19 vaccine or a placebo. The source material was peripheral blood, sampled in a trial of Ad26.COV2.S vaccine versus placebo.

The CDR3 DNA reads TGTGCCAGCAGTTACCTAGGGACAGATACGCAGTATTTT. Translation gives CASSYLGTDTQYF. The chain combines TRBV6-5 with TRBJ2-3; D is uncertain. This CDR3 has 13 residues. V shed 2 bases and J shed 3 bases, with 6 bases lying between them. Germline assignment: CDR1 MNHEY and CDR2 SVGAGI.